Below, one TCR beta chain is given with its context. Its antigen is unidentified. Sequenced by immunoSEQ multiplex PCR; TCRdb stores in-frame clones only, minus some. This table has tens of thousands of clones, roughly 75% appearing once. Trimming cost V 4 bases and J 3 bases; bases outside gene matches: 7. Germline CDR1 is MDHEN and CDR2 is SYDVKM. There are 16 residues in the CDR3. The entry originates in a study of radiotherapy plus CTLA-4 blockade in lung cancer. Study results and limitations: Early clone dynamics of blood T cells, plus interferon-beta, reportedly predicted response best. Radiotherapy was combined with ipilimumab, and tumor-derived TCR clones then expanded in blood.

Sequenced here: peripheral blood, sampled from a patient treated with radiotherapy plus ipilimumab. This receptor was obtained from a human donor with non-small cell lung cancer who had a complete response to radiotherapy plus ipilimumab. The chain combines TRBV28 with TRBJ1-1; 11 nucleotides agree with TRBD1. The CDR3 coding sequence is TGTGCCAGCAGTTCTCGGGACAGGGGGTATTACACTGAAGCTTTCTTT. The encoded protein is CASSSRDRGYYTEAFF.